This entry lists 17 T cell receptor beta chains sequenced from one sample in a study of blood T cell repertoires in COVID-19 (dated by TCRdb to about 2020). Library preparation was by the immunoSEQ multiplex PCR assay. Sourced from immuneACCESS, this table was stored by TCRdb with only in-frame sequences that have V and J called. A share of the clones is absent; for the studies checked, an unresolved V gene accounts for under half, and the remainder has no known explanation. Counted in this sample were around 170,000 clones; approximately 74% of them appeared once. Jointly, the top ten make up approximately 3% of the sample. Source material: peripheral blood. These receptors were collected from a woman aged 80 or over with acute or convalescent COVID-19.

CDR3 residues: CASSEVLSNYGYTF. CDR3 in DNA: TGTGCCAGCAGTGAAGTTTTGAGTAACTATGGCTACACCTTC. V and J are TRBV2 and TRBJ1-2; D ambiguous. The V end was cut by 1 base, the J end by 1 base, with 7 bases between. The CDR3 runs to 14 residues. From germline, CDR1 is SNHLY and CDR2 FYNNEI. The variable domain in full, completed from reference TRBV2 and TRBJ1-2, reads EPEVTQTPSHQVTQMGQEVILRCVPISNHLYFYWYRQILGQKVEFLVSFYNNEISEKSEIFDDQFSVERPDGSNFTLKIRSTKLEDSAMYFCASSEVLSNYGYTFGSGTRLTVV.

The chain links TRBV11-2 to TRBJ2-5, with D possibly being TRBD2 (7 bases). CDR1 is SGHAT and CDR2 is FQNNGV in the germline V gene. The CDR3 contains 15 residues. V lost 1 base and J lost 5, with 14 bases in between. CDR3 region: CASSLGGGGLETQYF. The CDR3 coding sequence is TGTGCCAGCAGCTTAGGGGGCGGGGGCTTGGAGACCCAGTACTTC.

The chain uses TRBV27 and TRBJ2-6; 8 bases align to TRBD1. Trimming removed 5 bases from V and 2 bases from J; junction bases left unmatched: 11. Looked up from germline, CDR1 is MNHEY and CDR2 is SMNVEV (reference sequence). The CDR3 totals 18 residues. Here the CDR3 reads CASSRGTGLKAGANVLTF. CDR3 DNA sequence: TGTGCCAGCAGTAGGGGGACAGGACTGAAAGCTGGGGCCAACGTCCTGACTTTC.

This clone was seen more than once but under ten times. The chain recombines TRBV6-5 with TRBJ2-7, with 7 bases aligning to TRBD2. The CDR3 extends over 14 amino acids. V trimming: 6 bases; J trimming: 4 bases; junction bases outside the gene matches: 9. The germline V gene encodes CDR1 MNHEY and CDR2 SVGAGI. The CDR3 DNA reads TGTGCCAGCAGGTCACCGGGAGGCATTTACGAGCAGTACTTC. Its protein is CASRSPGGIYEQYF.

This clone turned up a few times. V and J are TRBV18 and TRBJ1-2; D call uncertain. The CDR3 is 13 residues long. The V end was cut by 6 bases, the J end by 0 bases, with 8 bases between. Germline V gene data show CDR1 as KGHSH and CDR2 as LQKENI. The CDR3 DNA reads TGTGCCAGCTCGGGCGATACTAACTATGGCTACACCTTC. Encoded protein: CASSGDTNYGYTF.

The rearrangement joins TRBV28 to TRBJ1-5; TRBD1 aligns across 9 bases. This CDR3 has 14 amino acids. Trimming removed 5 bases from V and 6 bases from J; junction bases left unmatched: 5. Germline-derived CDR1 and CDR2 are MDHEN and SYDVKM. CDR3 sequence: CASSGTGPVQPQHF. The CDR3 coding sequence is TGTGCCAGCAGTGGGACAGGGCCGGTTCAGCCCCAGCATTTT.

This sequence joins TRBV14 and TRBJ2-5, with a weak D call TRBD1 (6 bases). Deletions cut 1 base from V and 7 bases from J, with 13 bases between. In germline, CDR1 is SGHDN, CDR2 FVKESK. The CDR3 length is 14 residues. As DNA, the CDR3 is TGTGCCAGCAGCCAAGCGGCAGGGGCCTCGACCCAGTACTTC. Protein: CASSQAAGASTQYF. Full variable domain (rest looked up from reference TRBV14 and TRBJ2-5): EAGVTQFPSHSVIEKGQTVTLRCDPISGHDNLYWYRRVMGKEIKFLLHFVKESKQDESGMPNNRFLAERTGGTYSTLKVQPAELEDSGVYFCASSQAAGASTQYFGPGTRLLVL.

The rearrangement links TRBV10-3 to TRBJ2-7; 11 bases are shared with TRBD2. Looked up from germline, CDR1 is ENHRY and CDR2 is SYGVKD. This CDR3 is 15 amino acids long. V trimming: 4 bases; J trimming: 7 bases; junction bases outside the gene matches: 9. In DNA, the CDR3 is TGTGCCATCAGTGCTACTAGCGGGAGTCCTGGGGAGCAGTACTTC. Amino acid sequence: CAISATSGSPGEQYF.

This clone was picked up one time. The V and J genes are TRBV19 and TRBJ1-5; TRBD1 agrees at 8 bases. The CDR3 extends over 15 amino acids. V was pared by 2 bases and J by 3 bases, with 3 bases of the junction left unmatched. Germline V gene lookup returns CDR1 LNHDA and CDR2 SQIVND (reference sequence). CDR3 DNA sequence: TGTGCCAGTAGTATAACAGGGGGGAACAATCAGCCCCAGCATTTT. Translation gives CASSITGGNNQPQHF.

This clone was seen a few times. Written as DNA, the CDR3 is TGTGCCAGCAGCATCGAACAGGGACCAGCCTATGGCTACACCTTC. Protein: CASSIEQGPAYGYTF. V gene TRBV6-5 combines with J gene TRBJ1-2; possibly TRBD1 for D (6 bases). CDR3 length equals 15 residues. CDR1 and CDR2 (germline): MNHEY, SVGAGI. The germline V and J ends were trimmed by 6 bases and 4 bases, with 18 bases remaining between them.

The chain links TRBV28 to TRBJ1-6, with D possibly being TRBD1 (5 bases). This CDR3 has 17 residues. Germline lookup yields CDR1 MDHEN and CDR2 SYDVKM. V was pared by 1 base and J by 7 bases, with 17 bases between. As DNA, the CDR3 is TGTGCCAGCAGTTTATCTCGTGGGACTGGACAAAATTCACCCCTCCACTTT. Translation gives CASSLSRGTGQNSPLHF.

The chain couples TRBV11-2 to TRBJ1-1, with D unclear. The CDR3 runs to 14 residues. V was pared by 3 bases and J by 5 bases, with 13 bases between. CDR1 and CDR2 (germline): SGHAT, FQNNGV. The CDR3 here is CASSFRRERTEAFF. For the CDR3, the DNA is TGTGCCAGCAGCTTCAGGAGGGAGAGGACTGAAGCTTTCTTT.

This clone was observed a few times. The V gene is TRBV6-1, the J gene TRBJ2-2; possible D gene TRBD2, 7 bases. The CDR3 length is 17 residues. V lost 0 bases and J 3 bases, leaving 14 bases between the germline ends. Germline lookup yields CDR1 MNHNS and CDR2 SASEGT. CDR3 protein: CASSEAGGGWYTGELFF. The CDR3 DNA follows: TGTGCCAGCAGTGAAGCCGGCGGGGGCTGGTACACCGGGGAGCTGTTTTTT.

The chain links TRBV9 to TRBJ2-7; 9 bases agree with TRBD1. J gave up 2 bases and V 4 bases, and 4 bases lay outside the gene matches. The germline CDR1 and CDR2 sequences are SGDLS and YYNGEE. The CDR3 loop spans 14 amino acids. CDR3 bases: TGTGCCAGCAGCCAAGGACAGGGGACCTACGAGCAGTACTTC. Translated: CASSQGQGTYEQYF.

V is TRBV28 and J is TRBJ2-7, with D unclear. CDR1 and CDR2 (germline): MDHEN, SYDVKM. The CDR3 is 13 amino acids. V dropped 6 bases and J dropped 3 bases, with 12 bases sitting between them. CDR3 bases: TGTGCCAGCAGCGACCGGCGGTTCTACGAGCAGTACTTC. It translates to CASSDRRFYEQYF.

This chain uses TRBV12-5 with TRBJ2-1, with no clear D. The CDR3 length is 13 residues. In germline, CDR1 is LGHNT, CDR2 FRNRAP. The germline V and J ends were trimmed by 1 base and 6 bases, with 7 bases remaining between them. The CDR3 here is CASGLASSNEQFF. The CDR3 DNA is TGTGCTAGTGGTTTGGCCTCTAGCAATGAGCAGTTCTTC.

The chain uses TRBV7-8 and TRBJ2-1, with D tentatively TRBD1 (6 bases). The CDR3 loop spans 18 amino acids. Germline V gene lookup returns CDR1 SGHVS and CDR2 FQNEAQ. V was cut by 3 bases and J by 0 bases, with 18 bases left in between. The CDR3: CASSFPNRDLSSYNEQFF. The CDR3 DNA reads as TGTGCCAGCAGCTTCCCAAACAGGGACCTTAGCTCCTACAATGAGCAGTTCTTC.